This T cell receptor beta chain was recorded in a study of T cell responses to AZD1222 COVID-19 vaccine. Study-wide results and caveats: Following two doses of AZD1222, Spike-specific TCR breadth and depth rose. Of the AZD1222 recipients, only 5 to 7 were seropositive at baseline. There were mostly white British donors and more females than males, and clonal diversity was possibly underestimated.

Remarks on this clone: What it binds is unknown.

Generated by immunoSEQ multiplex PCR, the TCRdb table keeps only in-frame clones and is missing some. The data show about 130,000 clones, 88% seen once. The clonotype comes from an adult in good health. Sequencing was performed on peripheral blood, taken on day 0 of AZD1222 vaccination.

The CDR3 DNA follows: TGTGCCAGCAGACATGACAGTAACACCGGGGAGCTGTTTTTT. Amino acid sequence: CASRHDSNTGELFF. The V gene is TRBV7-9, the J gene TRBJ2-2, with D possibly being TRBD1 (5 bases). The V end lost 6 bases, the J end lost 2 bases, and 10 bases lay between the germline ends. CDR1 and CDR2 from the germline V gene are SEHNR and FQNEAQ (reference sequence). The CDR3 runs 14 residues.